These 32 T cell receptor beta chains came from one sample sequenced in a study of preoperative IRX-2 immunotherapy in early breast cancer. Profiled with immunoSEQ multiplex PCR; TCRdb holds only in-frame clones, not every one. The repertoire holds almost 35,000 clones, with 90% to 95% as singletons. Treatment noted: preoperative locoregional IRX-2 cytokine immunotherapy. The material was obtained from a patient treated with IRX-2 immunotherapy. Receptors were obtained from a human donor with breast cancer.

The count of this clone is one. The gene calls are TRBV4-2 and TRBJ2-7, with 11 positions matching TRBD1. Germline V CDR1 and CDR2: LGHNA, YNFKEQ. This CDR3 has 14 residues. Losses at the gene ends were 4 bases for V and 4 bases for J; bases not matched to a gene: 3. The DNA for the CDR3 is TGTGCCAGCAGCCGAGGACAGGGGGCATACGAGCAGTACTTC. Its translation is CASSRGQGAYEQYF.

This clone appeared a single time. The chain carries TRBV5-6 and TRBJ2-1; no firm D call. CDR1 is SGHDT, CDR2 YYEEEE, per germline. V gave up 3 bases and J gave up 8 bases, with 6 bases separating them. The CDR3 length is 11 residues. CDR3 amino acids: CASSWFHEQFF. The CDR3 bases are TGTGCCAGCAGCTGGTTTCATGAGCAGTTCTTC.

The gene calls are TRBV7-2 and TRBJ2-2; 8 bases line up with TRBD1. The V gene end was trimmed by 5 bases and the J gene end by 4 bases; junction bases not matched to a gene: 9. This CDR3 contains 16 residues. CDR1 and CDR2 from the germline V gene are SGHTA and FQGNSA. The CDR3 DNA sequence: TGTGCCAGCAGCCCAACCGGGACAGGCATCACCGGGGAGCTGTTTTTT. It is translated as CASSPTGTGITGELFF.

This rearrangement joins TRBV7-9 to TRBJ1-4; the D is unclear. Trimming left V 2 bases short and J 3 bases short, with 19 bases between. Germline assignment: CDR1 SEHNR and CDR2 FQNEAQ (reference sequence). This CDR3 comprises 18 residues. DNA of the CDR3: TGTGCCAGCAGCTTACACGCGGCAGGCATCAGAGCTAATGAAAAACTGTTTTTT. Translation: CASSLHAAGIRANEKLFF.

The chain has TRBV6-5 and TRBJ2-7; 8 positions match TRBD1. The germline V gene encodes CDR1 MNHEY and CDR2 SVGAGI. V dropped 2 bases and J dropped 5; count of bases not matched to a gene: 5. This CDR3 is built from 14 residues. This chain's CDR3 is CASSYQGASDEQYF. The CDR3 region has the DNA TGTGCCAGCAGTTACCAGGGGGCGTCGGACGAGCAGTACTTC.

The chain has TRBV30 and TRBJ1-6; D is possibly TRBD1 (6 bases). Germline CDR1 is GTSNPN and CDR2 is SVGIG (reference sequence). CDR3 length: 13 amino acids. V lost 3 bases and J 7 bases, leaving 10 bases between the germline ends. In nucleotides, the CDR3 is TGTGCCTGGAGGGAAACAGGGAATTCACCCCTCCACTTT. It is translated as CAWRETGNSPLHF.

The V gene is TRBV9, the J gene TRBJ2-1; perhaps TRBD2 as D (6 bases). The germline V gene has CDR1 SGDLS and CDR2 YYNGEE. Trimming pared 0 bases from V and 5 bases from J, leaving 12 bases between. CDR3 length: 15 residues. The CDR3 here is CASSVAGAPHNEQFF. CDR3 nucleotide sequence: TGTGCCAGCAGCGTAGCGGGAGCACCTCACAATGAGCAGTTCTTC.

This clone showed up just once. This sequence joins TRBV5-1 and TRBJ1-1, with a possible D match to TRBD1 (6 bases). Germline assignment: CDR1 SGHRS and CDR2 YFSETQ. The CDR3 runs 14 residues. The V end was cut by 4 bases, the J end by 5 bases, with 15 bases between. CDR3 DNA sequence: TGCGCCAGCAGCCCCGGGGGGCGGAGGACTGAAGCTTTCTTT. As protein: CASSPGGRRTEAFF.

The chain has TRBV5-4 and TRBJ2-7, with TRBD1 matching 8 bases. Germline V gene lookup returns CDR1 SGHNT and CDR2 YYREEE (reference sequence). The CDR3 has 14 residues. V lost 4 bases to trimming and J lost 3 bases; unmatched junction nucleotides: 6. In DNA, the CDR3 is TGTGCCAGCAGCCCAACGGACAGGGACTACGAGCAGTACTTC. Protein sequence: CASSPTDRDYEQYF. Supplemented by reference TRBV5-4 and TRBJ2-7, the full variable domain reads ETGVTQSPTHLIKTRGQQVTLRCSSQSGHNTVSWYQQALGQGPQFIFQYYREEENGRGNFPPRFSGLQFPNYSSELNVNALELDDSALYLCASSPTDRDYEQYFGPGTRLTVT.

The rearrangement links TRBV9 to TRBJ1-3; 7 bases fit TRBD1. The junction had 18 bases not matched to a gene; V was cut back by 4 bases and J by 8 bases. The CDR3 totals 17 residues. In germline, CDR1 is SGDLS, CDR2 YYNGEE. The CDR3 coding sequence is TGTGCCAGCAGCCCCCGACAGGGAGGGTCCTACGGGGACACCATATATTTT. Its translation is CASSPRQGGSYGDTIYF.

The V and J genes are TRBV5-1 and TRBJ2-5; D uncertain. The CDR3 consists of 13 residues. Germline V gene lookup returns CDR1 SGHRS and CDR2 YFSETQ. Trimming removed 5 bases from V and 3 bases from J, with 11 bases in between. This CDR3 is CASRVGSEETQYF. The CDR3 coding sequence is TGCGCCAGCAGAGTGGGGTCAGAAGAGACCCAGTACTTC.

The chain uses TRBV7-2 and TRBJ2-1; D may match TRBD1 or TRBD2 (5 bases each). The V gene's germline CDR1 is SGHTA and CDR2 FQGNSA. This CDR3 spans 15 amino acids. V was trimmed by 1 base and J by 8 bases, leaving 15 bases between them. CDR3 nucleotide sequence: TGTGCCAGCAGCTTAGGGGGCGGGCCGCAGGATGAGCAGTTCTTC. It yields the protein CASSLGGGPQDEQFF.

The genes are TRBV7-8 and TRBJ2-7; D tentatively fits TRBD1 or TRBD2 (5 bases each). This CDR3 has 17 amino acids. The germline V and J ends were trimmed by 1 base and 0 bases, with 16 bases remaining between them. Germline CDR1 and CDR2: SGHVS and FQNEAQ. CDR3: CASSLGWYGGNSYEQYF. The CDR3 DNA follows: TGTGCCAGCAGCTTAGGTTGGTATGGGGGTAACTCCTACGAGCAGTACTTC. Supplemented by reference TRBV7-8 and TRBJ2-7, the full variable domain reads GAGVSQSPRYKVAKRGQDVALRCDPISGHVSLFWYQQALGQGPEFLTYFQNEAQLDKSGLPSDRFFAERPEGSVSTLKIQRTQQEDSAVYLCASSLGWYGGNSYEQYFGPGTRLTVT.

This clone came up once. The V call is TRBV4-1, the J call TRBJ2-1, with TRBD1 matching 9 bases. V shed 0 bases and J 5 bases; nucleotides not matched to a gene: 5. This CDR3 has 16 amino acids. Germline CDR1 reads MGHRA; CDR2 reads YSYEKL. CDR3 in DNA: TGCGCCAGCAGCCAAGAGCAGCGGACAGGGGACAATGAGCAGTTCTTC. This gives the protein CASSQEQRTGDNEQFF.

This clone appeared a single time. This sequence joins TRBV29-1 and TRBJ2-7; 12 nucleotides line up with TRBD2. CDR1 and CDR2 from the germline V gene are SQVTM and ANQGSEA. The V gene end was trimmed by 7 bases and the J gene end by 1 base; junction bases not matched to a gene: 5. CDR3 size: 14 residues. The CDR3 coding sequence is TGCAGCGCTCTGGGACTAGCGGGTTCCTACGAGCAGTACTTC. Translation gives CSALGLAGSYEQYF.

The V and J genes are TRBV6-4 and TRBJ2-1; D gene unclear. Germline V gives CDR1 MRHNA, CDR2 SNTAGT. The CDR3 totals 14 residues. The V end lost 2 bases, the J end lost 3 bases, and 8 bases lay between the germline ends. CDR3 region: CASSDRTDYNEQFF. Here the CDR3 DNA reads TGTGCCAGCAGTGACAGGACCGACTACAATGAGCAGTTCTTC.

The chain is built from TRBV28 and TRBJ2-1; no reliable D call. Trimming removed 2 bases from V and 9 bases from J, with 11 bases in between. CDR3 length equals 13 residues. The germline V gene has CDR1 MDHEN and CDR2 SYDVKM. DNA of the CDR3: TGTGCCAGCAGTTTAAGATCTGTTGGTGAGCAGTTCTTC. Translation gives CASSLRSVGEQFF.

CDR3 amino acids: CASSYSGTRSDTQYF. In DNA form, the CDR3 reads TGTGCCAGCAGTTATTCCGGGACTAGATCGGATACGCAGTATTTT. The chain carries TRBV6-5 and TRBJ2-3, with 8 bases that match TRBD2. CDR1 and CDR2 (germline): MNHEY, SVGAGI. The CDR3 consists of 15 residues. V gave up 3 bases and J gave up 6 bases; unmatched junction bases: 8.

V usage is TRBV29-1 and J usage is TRBJ1-1, with unresolved D. This CDR3 region has 12 residues. V shed 6 bases and J shed 8 bases, with 16 bases lying between them. Germline lookup yields CDR1 SQVTM and CDR2 ANQGSEA. The CDR3 DNA follows: TGCAGCGTCGTACCCTTTCAAGTGGAAGCTTTCTTT. Translation: CSVVPFQVEAFF.

The chain recombines TRBV6-5 with TRBJ2-1; D unclear. Trimming stripped 7 bases from V and 4 bases from J, with 11 bases between. This CDR3 is 13 amino acids long. Germline V gives CDR1 MNHEY, CDR2 SVGAGI. CDR3 in DNA: TGTGCCAGCACTCAGCTTGGGTACAATGAGCAGTTCTTC. Translating gives CASTQLGYNEQFF.

This chain connects TRBV16 to TRBJ2-7; D is unclear. Trimming pared 0 bases from V and 3 bases from J, leaving 6 bases between. Germline loops: CDR1 KGHSY, CDR2 FQNENV. This CDR3 is built from 13 residues. As DNA, the CDR3 is TGTGCCAGCAGCCAATCCGACGGCTACGAGCAGTACTTC. It encodes CASSQSDGYEQYF.

The rearrangement uses TRBV9 and TRBJ2-7; TRBD2 might be the D (5 bases). The CDR3 is 11 amino acids. V dropped 3 bases and J dropped 6 bases, with 7 bases sitting between them. Per the germline V gene, CDR1 is SGDLS and CDR2 is YYNGEE. The CDR3 here is CASSADSEQYF. The CDR3, as DNA: TGTGCCAGCAGCGCGGACTCCGAGCAGTACTTC.

A few counts support this clone. The gene calls are TRBV5-1 and TRBJ2-3, with D possibly TRBD1 on 6 matching bases. This CDR3 region has 17 residues. V dropped 0 bases and J dropped 2 bases, with 16 bases sitting between them. Germline values: CDR1 SGHRS, CDR2 YFSETQ. The CDR3 here is CASSLGHRDISTDTQYF. Written as DNA, the CDR3 is TGCGCCAGCAGCTTGGGCCACAGGGACATTTCCACAGATACGCAGTATTTT.

V gene TRBV11-2 combines with J gene TRBJ1-4; D may be TRBD1 (6 bases). This CDR3 comprises 12 residues. V dropped 0 bases and J dropped 16 bases, with 12 bases sitting between them. The germline V gene encodes CDR1 SGHAT and CDR2 FQNNGV. CDR3 nucleotides: TGTGCCAGCAGCTTAGACGGGGGCGCATCGTTTTTT. Encoded protein: CASSLDGGASFF.

This chain uses TRBV11-3 with TRBJ2-7; 7 nucleotides align to TRBD2. This CDR3 comprises 14 residues. In germline, CDR1 is SGHNT, CDR2 YENEEA. With V trimmed by 1 base and J by 0 bases, 0 bases remained unmatched. CDR3 sequence: CASSLGGSSYEQYF. The CDR3 nucleotides read TGTGCCAGCAGCTTAGGCGGGAGCTCCTACGAGCAGTACTTC.

The chain uses TRBV12-1 and TRBJ1-5; the table's D gene call, TRBD1, was not cross checked with the DNA. TRBV12-1 is recorded as a pseudogene. The CDR3 runs to 17 residues. The CDR3 DNA sequence: TGTGCCAGCAGCCCAAAGGGGGACAGGGCTAGCAATCAGCCCCAGCATTTT. The encoded protein is CASSPKGDRASNQPQHF.

The genes are TRBV5-4 and TRBJ2-1, with D hard to call. Germline CDR1 is SGHNT and CDR2 is YYREEE (reference sequence). CDR3 length: 15 residues. Trimming cost V 0 bases and J 1 base, with 8 bases left between them. The CDR3 DNA reads as TGTGCCAGCAGCTTGGTGGCTGGGTCCTACAATGAGCAGTTCTTC. It translates to CASSLVAGSYNEQFF.

The V gene is TRBV4-1, the J gene TRBJ2-3, with 10 bases fitting TRBD2. The germline CDR1 and CDR2 sequences are MGHRA and YSYEKL. This CDR3 comprises 16 residues. Trimming took 2 bases from V and 8 from J; bases not matched to a gene: 10. The CDR3 reads CASSQSTSGNPSTQYF. DNA for the CDR3: TGCGCCAGCAGCCAAAGCACTAGCGGGAATCCGAGTACGCAGTATTTT.

The table lists this clone with a few counts. The chain couples TRBV7-9 to TRBJ1-2; D is possibly TRBD1 (5 bases). Germline CDR1 and CDR2: SEHNR and FQNEAQ (reference sequence). The CDR3 spans 14 residues. Trimming pared 5 bases from V and 5 bases from J, leaving 15 bases between. CDR3: CASSAAGTSYGYTF. In nucleotides, the CDR3 is TGTGCCAGCAGCGCCGCCGGGACGTCTTATGGCTACACCTTC.

The chain combines TRBV14 with TRBJ2-7; D uncertain. The CDR3 is made up of 12 amino acids. The V end lost 4 bases, the J end lost 6 bases, and 10 bases lay between the germline ends. From germline, CDR1 is SGHDN and CDR2 FVKESK. The CDR3 region has the DNA TGTGCCAGCAGCCCGCAGTCAACCGAGCAGTACTTC. Translated: CASSPQSTEQYF.

The chain has TRBV4-3 and TRBJ2-7; the D is unclear. Germline-derived CDR1 and CDR2 are LGHNA and YSLEER. The CDR3 runs 16 residues. The V end lost 1 base, the J end lost 2 bases, and 15 bases lay between the germline ends. CDR3 residues: CASSQVVGPTPYEQYF. The CDR3 nucleotides are TGCGCCAGCAGCCAAGTTGTAGGCCCTACACCCTACGAGCAGTACTTC.

This chain uses TRBV5-6 with TRBJ1-2; 10 nucleotides match TRBD1. Trimming at V came to 4 bases and at J to 7 bases, leaving 7 bases not matched to a gene. The germline CDR1 and CDR2 sequences are SGHDT and YYEEEE. The CDR3 runs 14 residues. CDR3 in DNA: TGTGCCAGCAGCCTGGGACAGGGGATGGGTGGCTACACCTTC. Translating gives CASSLGQGMGGYTF.